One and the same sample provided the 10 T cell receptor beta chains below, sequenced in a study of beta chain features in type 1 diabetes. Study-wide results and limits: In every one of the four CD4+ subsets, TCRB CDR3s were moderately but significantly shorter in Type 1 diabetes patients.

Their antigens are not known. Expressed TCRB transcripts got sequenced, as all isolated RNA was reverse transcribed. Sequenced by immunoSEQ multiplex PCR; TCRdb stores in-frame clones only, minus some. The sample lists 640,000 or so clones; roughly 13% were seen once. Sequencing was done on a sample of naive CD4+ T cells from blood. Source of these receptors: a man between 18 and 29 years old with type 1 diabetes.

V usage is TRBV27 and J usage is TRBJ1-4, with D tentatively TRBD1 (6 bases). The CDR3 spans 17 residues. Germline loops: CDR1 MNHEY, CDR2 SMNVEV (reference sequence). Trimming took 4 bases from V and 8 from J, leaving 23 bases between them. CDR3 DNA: TGTGCCAGCAGTTCGATGGGGGAGGGACATGAAAGAGAAAAACTGTTTTTT. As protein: CASSSMGEGHEREKLFF. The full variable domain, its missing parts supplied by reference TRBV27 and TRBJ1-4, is EAQVTQNPRYLITVTGKKLTVTCSQNMNHEYMSWYRQDPGLGLRQIYYSMNVEVTDKGDVPEGYKVSRKEKRNFPLILESPSPNQTSLYFCASSSMGEGHEREKLFFGSGTQLSVL.

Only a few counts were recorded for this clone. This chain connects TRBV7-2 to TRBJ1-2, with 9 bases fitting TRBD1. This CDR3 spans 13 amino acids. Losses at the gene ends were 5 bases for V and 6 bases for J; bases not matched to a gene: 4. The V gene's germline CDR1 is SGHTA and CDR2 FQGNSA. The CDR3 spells CASSPRQGDGYTF. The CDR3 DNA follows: TGTGCCAGCAGCCCACGACAGGGGGATGGCTACACCTTC.

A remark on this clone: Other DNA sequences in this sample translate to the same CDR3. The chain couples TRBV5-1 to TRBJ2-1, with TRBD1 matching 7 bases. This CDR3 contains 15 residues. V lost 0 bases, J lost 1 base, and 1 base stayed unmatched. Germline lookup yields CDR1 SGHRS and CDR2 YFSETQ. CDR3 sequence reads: CASSLAGQSYNEQFF. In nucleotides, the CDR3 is TGCGCCAGCAGCTTGGCGGGACAGTCCTACAATGAGCAGTTCTTC.

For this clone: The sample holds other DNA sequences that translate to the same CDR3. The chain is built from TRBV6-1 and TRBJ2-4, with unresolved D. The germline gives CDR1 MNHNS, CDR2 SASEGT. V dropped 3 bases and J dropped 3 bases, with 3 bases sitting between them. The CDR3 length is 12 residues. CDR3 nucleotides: TGTGCCAGCAGTGAGAGCAAAAACATTCAGTACTTC. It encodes CASSESKNIQYF.

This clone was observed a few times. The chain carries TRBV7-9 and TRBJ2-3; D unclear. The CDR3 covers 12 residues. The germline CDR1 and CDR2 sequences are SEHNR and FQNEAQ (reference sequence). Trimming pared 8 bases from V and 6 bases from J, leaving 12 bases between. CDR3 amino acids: CASRIGFDTQYF. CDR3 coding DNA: TGTGCCAGCCGAATAGGCTTTGATACGCAGTATTTT.

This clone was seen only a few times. The CDR3 protein is CASSPTSGSTYNEQFF. The DNA for the CDR3 is TGTGCCAGCTCACCGACTAGCGGGAGTACCTACAATGAGCAGTTCTTC. This sequence joins TRBV18 and TRBJ2-1; 12 positions match TRBD2. CDR3 length: 16 residues. The trim removed 3 bases at V and 2 bases at J, leaving 2 bases unmatched. Germline assignment: CDR1 KGHSH and CDR2 LQKENI.

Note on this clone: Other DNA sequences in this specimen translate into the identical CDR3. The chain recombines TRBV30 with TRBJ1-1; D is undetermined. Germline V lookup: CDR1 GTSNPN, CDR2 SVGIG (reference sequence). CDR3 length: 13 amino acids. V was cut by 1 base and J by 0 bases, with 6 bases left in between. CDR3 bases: TGTGCCTGGAGTGCTGGATTGAACACTGAAGCTTTCTTT. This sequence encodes CAWSAGLNTEAFF.

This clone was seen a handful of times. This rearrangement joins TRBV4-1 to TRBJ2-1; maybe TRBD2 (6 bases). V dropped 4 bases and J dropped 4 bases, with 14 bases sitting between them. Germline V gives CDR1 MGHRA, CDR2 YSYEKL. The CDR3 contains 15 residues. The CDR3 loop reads CASSPQAGPYNEQFF. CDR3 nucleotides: TGCGCCAGCAGCCCACAGGCGGGACCATACAATGAGCAGTTCTTC.

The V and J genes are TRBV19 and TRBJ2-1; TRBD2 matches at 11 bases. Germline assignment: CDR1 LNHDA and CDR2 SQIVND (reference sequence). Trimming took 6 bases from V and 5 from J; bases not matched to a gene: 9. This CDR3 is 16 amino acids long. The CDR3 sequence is CASRRSGTSGHNEQFF. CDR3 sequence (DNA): TGTGCCAGTAGGAGGTCCGGGACTAGCGGTCACAATGAGCAGTTCTTC.

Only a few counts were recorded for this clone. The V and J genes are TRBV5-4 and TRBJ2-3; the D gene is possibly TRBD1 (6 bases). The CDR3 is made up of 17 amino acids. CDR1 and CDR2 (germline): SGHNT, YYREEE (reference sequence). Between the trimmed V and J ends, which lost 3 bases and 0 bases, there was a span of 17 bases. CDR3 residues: CASSYDIAGASTDTQYF. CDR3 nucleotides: TGTGCCAGCAGCTATGATATAGCAGGGGCAAGCACAGATACGCAGTATTTT.